The 2 T cell receptor beta chains below all came from one sample that was sequenced in a study of T-cell reconstitution after alpha-beta-depleted transplantation in children. It was with unique molecular identifiers that the TCRbeta library was prepared. TCRdb recomputed calls from the PCR reads with MiXCR, one row per CDR3 protein. The data contain 420,000 or so distinct CDR3 sequences, approximately 10% of them seen just once; the ten biggest clones take up approximately 5%. The sequencing used PBMCs from the stem cell graft donor, collected from the stem cell graft. The receptors derive from a human donor who donated a stem cell graft to a child with acute myeloid leukemia.

This clonotype occurred many times. The gene calls are TRBV5-1 and TRBJ2-3; the match to TRBD2 covers 10 bases. Germline values: CDR1 SGHRS, CDR2 YFSETQ. After removal of 4 bases from V and 4 bases from J, the junction contained 9 bases not matched to a gene. The CDR3 has 16 amino acids. CDR3 sequence reads: CASSIGIAGGPDTQYF. CDR3 in DNA: TGCGCCAGCAGCATTGGTATAGCGGGGGGACCAGATACGCAGTATTTT.

This clonotype was observed a few times. The chain carries TRBV9 and TRBJ2-1; 8 bases match TRBD1. The CDR3 has 14 residues. In germline, CDR1 is SGDLS, CDR2 YYNGEE. Unmatched junction bases numbered 2, after V lost 0 bases and J lost 6 bases. In nucleotides, the CDR3 is TGTGCCAGCAGCGTAGGGCAGGGGGCCAATGAGCAGTTCTTC. Encoded protein: CASSVGQGANEQFF.